Detailed here is one TCR beta chain. Reverse transcription of roughly 0.5 to 1 ug RNA used random hexamers. Amplification of TCR beta CDR3 was carried out by immunoSEQ multiplex PCR, which covered 54 Vbeta and 13 Jbeta segments. TCRdb itself ran the immunoSEQ multiplex PCR reads through MiXCR, one entry per CDR3 protein. The table has approximately 120,000 distinct CDR3 sequences, 85% to 95% seen once. Sequencing of TCR beta drew on CD8+ and CD4+ T cells from blood. Negative magnetic isolation gave CD8+ and CD4+ cells; FACS enriched CD8+ TEMRA. The germline V gene has CDR1 LNHDA and CDR2 SQIVND (reference sequence). The CDR3 consists of 12 residues. This entry is derived from a study of CD8 T cells in Susac syndrome.

The sequence came from a human donor in good health. The V gene is TRBV19, the J gene TRBJ1-5, with 7 bases fitting TRBD1. The specimen was CD8+ T cells from PBMCs. The CDR3 is CAGGYSNQPQHF. The CDR3 DNA sequence: TGTGCAGGGGGCTATAGCAATCAGCCCCAGCATTTT.